The 12 T cell receptor beta chains below were found in one sample sequenced in a study of shared clonotypes between healthy human individuals (dated by TCRdb to 2020 to 2021). Libraries were constructed by the immunoSEQ multiplex PCR assay. TCRdb provides this immuneACCESS table in a form limited to in-frame rearrangements. Some clones are lacking; in checked studies, under half of them reflect an unresolved V gene, and why the rest are absent is not known. This sample has roughly 2,300,000 clones in its table, and approximately 90% of those were observed once. Approximately 0.39% of the sample is taken by the ten largest. The source material was naive CD4+ T cells from PBMCs. In the paper's terms, the cell subset or site label means: CD45RA+ positively selected. The receptors originated from a man younger than 35 in good health. Some clones in this sample may be carry-over from other donors' samples.

Comment on this clone: Other DNA sequences in the sample encode the same CDR3. The chain couples TRBV6-5 to TRBJ2-7; 8 nucleotides line up with TRBD1. This CDR3 region has 14 residues. The V gene end was trimmed by 4 bases and the J gene end by 1 base; junction bases not matched to a gene: 3. Germline CDR1 MNHEY, CDR2 SVGAGI. DNA of the CDR3: TGTGCCAGCAGTTCCAGGACAGGGTCCTACGAGCAGTACTTC. Translating it yields CASSSRTGSYEQYF.

The J gene is TRBJ2-6, the V gene TRBV5-1; D is undetermined. This CDR3 spans 14 amino acids. The V end was cut by 0 bases, the J end by 3 bases, with 4 bases between. Germline V gives CDR1 SGHRS, CDR2 YFSETQ. The CDR3 spells CASSLGVGANVLTF. The CDR3 DNA sequence: TGCGCCAGCAGCTTGGGAGTTGGGGCCAACGTCCTGACTTTC.

The V gene is TRBV7-8, the J gene TRBJ1-2; the D gene is possibly TRBD1 (5 bases). Trimming took 2 bases from V and 7 from J, leaving 14 bases between them. From germline, CDR1 is SGHVS and CDR2 FQNEAQ. The CDR3 is 14 residues long. The CDR3 reads CASSLTNQGSGYTF. CDR3 in DNA: TGTGCCAGCAGCTTAACGAACCAGGGCTCTGGCTACACCTTC.

The chain uses TRBV6-6 and TRBJ2-7, with no clear D. The CDR3 spans 12 residues. Trimming removed 2 bases at V and 3 bases at J, with 5 bases between. Germline CDR1 is MNHNY and CDR2 is SVGAGI (reference sequence). The CDR3 reads CASSYDRYEQYF. CDR3 nucleotides: TGTGCCAGCAGTTACGACCGCTACGAGCAGTACTTC.

This chain links TRBV27 with TRBJ1-2; D remains unclear. CDR1 and CDR2 from the germline V gene are MNHEY and SMNVEV (reference sequence). Trimming cost V 2 bases and J 4 bases, with 14 bases left between them. The CDR3 runs to 15 residues. CDR3 DNA sequence: TGTGCCAGCAGTTTACTGGAGTCGGGCGGCTATGGCTACACCTTC. It translates to CASSLLESGGYGYTF.

The gene calls are TRBV4-2 and TRBJ2-1; TRBD2 agrees at 9 bases. The length of the CDR3 is 15 residues. Germline-derived CDR1 and CDR2 are LGHNA and YNFKEQ. V trimming: 6 bases; J trimming: 7 bases; junction bases outside the gene matches: 10. CDR3 residues: CASSFKPLAGNEQFF. In DNA, the CDR3 is TGTGCCAGCAGTTTTAAGCCCCTAGCGGGGAATGAGCAGTTCTTC.

Concerning this clone itself: Other nucleotide sequences from this sample produce the same CDR3. V usage is TRBV5-6 and J usage is TRBJ1-2; no firm D call. V lost 0 bases to trimming and J lost 1 base, with 7 bases between them. Germline V gives CDR1 SGHDT, CDR2 YYEEEE. The CDR3 contains 14 residues. CDR3 DNA sequence: TGTGCCAGCAGCTTGGCCCGAGGTAACTATGGCTACACCTTC. Translating it yields CASSLARGNYGYTF.

V is TRBV2 and J is TRBJ1-4, with D maybe TRBD1 (5 bases). The ends were cut back, 5 bases at V and 3 bases at J, with 10 bases in the middle. The CDR3 is 14 residues long. The germline V gene has CDR1 SNHLY and CDR2 FYNNEI. As DNA, the CDR3 is TGTGCCAGCAGTCCAGGGTGGGCTAATGAAAAACTGTTTTTT. It specifies CASSPGWANEKLFF.

V is TRBV2 and J is TRBJ2-2, with TRBD1 identical over 8 bases. The V gene's germline CDR1 is SNHLY and CDR2 FYNNEI. The CDR3 extends over 15 amino acids. J gave up 5 bases and V 6 bases, and 8 bases lay outside the gene matches. The CDR3 sequence: CASSDMTGATGELFF. DNA of the CDR3: TGTGCCAGCAGCGATATGACAGGGGCTACCGGGGAGCTGTTTTTT. Supplemented by reference TRBV2 and TRBJ2-2, the full variable domain reads EPEVTQTPSHQVTQMGQEVILRCVPISNHLYFYWYRQILGQKVEFLVSFYNNEISEKSEIFDDQFSVERPDGSNFTLKIRSTKLEDSAMYFCASSDMTGATGELFFGEGSRLTVL.

The chain joins TRBV2 to TRBJ1-5; possible D gene TRBD1, 5 bases. This CDR3 spans 15 amino acids. Trimming left V 6 bases short and J 6 bases short, with 18 bases between. Germline CDR1 is SNHLY and CDR2 is FYNNEI. The CDR3 sequence: CASRETGFGGQPQHF. CDR3 coding DNA: TGTGCCAGCAGAGAAACAGGTTTTGGAGGTCAGCCCCAGCATTTT.

The chain uses TRBV11-2 and TRBJ2-7; TRBD2 might be the D (6 bases). The CDR3 extends over 14 amino acids. Germline V gene lookup returns CDR1 SGHAT and CDR2 FQNNGV. Trimming cost V 2 bases and J 4 bases, with 12 bases left between them. CDR3 nucleotide sequence: TGTGCCAGCAGCTTACTTCCGGGAGCATACGAGCAGTACTTC. Translated, it gives CASSLLPGAYEQYF.

The chain has TRBV5-1 and TRBJ2-7; D is perhaps TRBD1 (5 bases). CDR3 length equals 15 residues. Germline lookup yields CDR1 SGHRS and CDR2 YFSETQ. Trimming stripped 2 bases from V and 6 bases from J, with 18 bases between. In DNA form, the CDR3 reads TGCGCCAGCAGCTTTGTGCAGGGCGCTGGCGCCGAGCAGTACTTC. Amino acid sequence: CASSFVQGAGAEQYF.